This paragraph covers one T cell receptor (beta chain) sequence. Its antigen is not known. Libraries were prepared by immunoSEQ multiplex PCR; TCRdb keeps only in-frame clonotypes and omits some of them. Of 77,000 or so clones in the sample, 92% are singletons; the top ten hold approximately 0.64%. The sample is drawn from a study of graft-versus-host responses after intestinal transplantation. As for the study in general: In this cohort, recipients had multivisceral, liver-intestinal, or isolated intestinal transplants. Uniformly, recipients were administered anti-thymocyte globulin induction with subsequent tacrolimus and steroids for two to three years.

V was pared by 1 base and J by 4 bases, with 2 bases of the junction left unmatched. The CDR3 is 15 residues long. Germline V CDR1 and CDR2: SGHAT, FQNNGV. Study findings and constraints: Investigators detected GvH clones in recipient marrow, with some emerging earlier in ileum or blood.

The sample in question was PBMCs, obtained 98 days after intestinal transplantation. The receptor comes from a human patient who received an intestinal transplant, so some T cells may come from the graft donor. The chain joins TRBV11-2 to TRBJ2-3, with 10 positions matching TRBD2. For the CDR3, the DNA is TGTGCCAGCAGCTTAGGTCTAGCGGGAGCAGATACGCAGTATTTT. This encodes CASSLGLAGADTQYF. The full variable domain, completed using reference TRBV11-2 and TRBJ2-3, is EAGVAQSPRYKIIEKRQSVAFWCNPISGHATLYWYQQILGQGPKLLIQFQNNGVVDDSQLPKDRFSAERLKGVDSTLKIQPAKLEDSAVYLCASSLGLAGADTQYFGPGTRLTVL.